The T cell receptor beta chain described here comes from a study of Tregs in tolerant kidney transplant recipients. Study outcomes and limitations: The small number of patients limits these findings pending further validation.

Unstimulated regulatory T cells (CD4+CD25+CD127-), CD4+CD25- non-regulatory cells, CD4 and CD8 cells were FACS-sorted from thawed PBMCs. Clones were read by immunoSEQ multiplex PCR, and TCRdb kept only the in-frame ones, dropping some. Of about 120,000 clones in the sample, about 90% were seen once. This CDR3 has 16 amino acids. Trimming took off 0 bases at V and 0 bases at J, with 9 bases between the two ends. CDR1 is LNHNV, CDR2 YYDKDF, per germline (reference sequence). As regards this clone: Its specificity is unknown.

The sequence was obtained from a human donor in good health. This sequence joins TRBV15 and TRBJ1-5, with unresolved D. The material sequenced was CD4+ T cells from blood. CDR3 coding DNA: TGTGCCACCAGCAGAGAATCAGGAAATAGCAATCAGCCCCAGCATTTT. Protein: CATSRESGNSNQPQHF.